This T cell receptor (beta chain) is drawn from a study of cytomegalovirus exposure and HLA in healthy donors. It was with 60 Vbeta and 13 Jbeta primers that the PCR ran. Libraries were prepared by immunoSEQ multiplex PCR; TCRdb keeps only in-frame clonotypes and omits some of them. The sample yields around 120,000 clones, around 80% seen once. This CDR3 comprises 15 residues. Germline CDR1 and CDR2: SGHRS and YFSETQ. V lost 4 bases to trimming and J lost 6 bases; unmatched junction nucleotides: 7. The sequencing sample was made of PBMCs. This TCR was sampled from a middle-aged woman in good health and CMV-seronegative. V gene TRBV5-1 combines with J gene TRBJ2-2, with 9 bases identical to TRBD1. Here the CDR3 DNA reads TGCGCCAGCAGCCCCGGGACAGGGTTCCCCGGGGAGCTGTTTTTT. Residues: CASSPGTGFPGELFF.